One sample yielded the 25 T cell receptor beta chains listed below, sequenced in a study of cytomegalovirus exposure and HLA in healthy donors. The PCR contained 60 Vbeta and 13 Jbeta primers. Assay: immunoSEQ multiplex PCR; the TCRdb copy retains only in-frame clones and omits some. The sample comprises tens of thousands of clones, 68% of which are singletons, and around 3.9% rests with the top ten. Sample: PBMCs. The receptors originated from a man between 35 and 55 years old in good health and CMV-seronegative.

This chain uses TRBV13 with TRBJ2-7, with TRBD2 as a possible D gene (5 bases). Germline CDR1 reads PRHDT; CDR2 reads FYEKMQ (reference sequence). Trimming took off 2 bases at V and 7 bases at J, with 12 bases between the two ends. The CDR3 runs 13 residues. The DNA of the CDR3 is TGTGCCAGCAGCTTAACGGGAATAGGAGAGCAGTACTTC. The encoded protein is CASSLTGIGEQYF.

V and J are TRBV6-4 and TRBJ2-3, with D maybe TRBD2 (5 bases). The CDR3 totals 14 residues. Trimming took 4 bases from V and 1 from J, leaving 9 bases between them. Germline V gene lookup returns CDR1 MRHNA and CDR2 SNTAGT. The CDR3 loop reads CASSGLAGTDTQYF. For the CDR3, the DNA is TGTGCCAGCAGTGGGCTAGCAGGCACAGATACGCAGTATTTT.

This chain connects TRBV4-1 to TRBJ2-5, with 10 bases lining up with TRBD2. V shed 1 base and J 4 bases; nucleotides not matched to a gene: 6. Per germline, CDR1 MGHRA and CDR2 YSYEKL. The CDR3 spans 16 residues. CDR3 loop: CASSQVLAGGPETQYF. DNA for the CDR3: TGCGCCAGCAGCCAAGTATTAGCGGGGGGCCCAGAGACCCAGTACTTC.

CDR3 in DNA: TGTGCCAGCAGCCAAGATAAAGCCTACGGCTACACCTTC. As protein: CASSQDKAYGYTF. The chain recombines TRBV4-2 with TRBJ1-2; D remains unclear. Germline assignment: CDR1 LGHNA and CDR2 YNFKEQ. Trimming cost V 0 bases and J 8 bases, with 10 bases left between them. This CDR3 has 13 residues.

The genes are TRBV2 and TRBJ1-5; 9 bases are a match to TRBD1. In germline, CDR1 is SNHLY, CDR2 FYNNEI. V lost 4 bases, J lost 2 bases, and 6 bases stayed unmatched. The CDR3 loop spans 16 amino acids. The CDR3, as DNA: TGTGCCAGCAGTGGAGGACAGGGGTTGGGCAATCAGCCCCAGCATTTT. Translating it yields CASSGGQGLGNQPQHF.

The rearrangement joins TRBV10-1 to TRBJ1-2, with 10 bases matching TRBD1. V was pared by 7 bases and J by 6 bases, with 8 bases of the junction left unmatched. There are 14 residues in the CDR3. CDR1 and CDR2 from the germline V gene are WNHNN and SYGVQD (reference sequence). The DNA of the CDR3 is TGCGCCAGCATTGGGGGACAGGGGTCTGATGGCTACACCTTC. It is translated as CASIGGQGSDGYTF.

This clone was observed a single time. The chain employs TRBV25-1 and TRBJ1-1; TRBD1 is a possible D gene (5 bases). This CDR3 has 14 residues. Germline V gene data show CDR1 as MGHDK and CDR2 as SYGVNS. Between the trimmed V and J ends, which lost 8 bases and 2 bases, there was a span of 15 bases. This CDR3 reads CASDGGSVNTEAFF. CDR3 DNA: TGTGCCAGCGACGGGGGGAGCGTAAACACTGAAGCTTTCTTT.

The chain carries TRBV11-1 and TRBJ2-3, with D maybe TRBD1 (5 bases). Germline V gene lookup returns CDR1 SGHAT and CDR2 FQDESV (reference sequence). The ends were cut back, 5 bases at V and 4 bases at J, with 13 bases in the middle. The CDR3 loop spans 14 amino acids. The CDR3 DNA reads TGTGCCAGCAGCCGTTTAGGGGAAGCAGATACGCAGTATTTT. Translation gives CASSRLGEADTQYF.

The chain recombines TRBV30 with TRBJ1-6, with unresolved D. The CDR3 loop spans 13 amino acids. The germline V gene has CDR1 GTSNPN and CDR2 SVGIG (reference sequence). V lost 3 bases and J 8 bases, leaving 11 bases between the germline ends. The CDR3 loop is CAWRRGFDSPLHF. DNA for the CDR3: TGTGCCTGGAGGAGAGGGTTTGATTCACCCCTCCACTTT.

The genes are TRBV6-5 and TRBJ2-3, with D hard to call. CDR3 length equals 16 residues. Germline CDR1 and CDR2: MNHEY and SVGAGI. V was cut by 4 bases and J by 1 base, with 15 bases left in between. The CDR3: CASSLDGSLGTDTQYF. CDR3 nucleotides: TGTGCCAGCAGTTTAGACGGGTCCCTGGGCACAGATACGCAGTATTTT.

This clone was counted between two and nine times. The rearrangement joins TRBV29-1 to TRBJ2-5, with 8 bases lining up with TRBD2. The CDR3 has 13 amino acids. V gave up 4 bases and J gave up 2 bases; unmatched junction bases: 3. Germline V lookup: CDR1 SQVTM, CDR2 ANQGSEA. CDR3 residues: CSVVGGGQETQYF. CDR3 sequence (DNA): TGCAGCGTTGTCGGCGGGGGGCAAGAGACCCAGTACTTC.

The chain is built from TRBV11-2 and TRBJ2-7; D is possibly TRBD2 (6 bases). Germline lookup yields CDR1 SGHAT and CDR2 FQNNGV. The V end lost 5 bases, the J end lost 0 bases, and 8 bases lay between the germline ends. The CDR3 contains 13 residues. CDR3 sequence: CASSISGSYEQYF. The CDR3 region has the DNA TGTGCCAGCAGCATTAGCGGCTCCTACGAGCAGTACTTC.

This clone was seen only once. The chain uses TRBV27 and TRBJ1-5; D is unclear. The germline gives CDR1 MNHEY, CDR2 SMNVEV (reference sequence). The CDR3 runs to 14 residues. V lost 5 bases to trimming and J lost 2 bases, with 10 bases between them. CDR3: CASSLAQGNQPQHF. In DNA form, the CDR3 reads TGTGCCAGCAGTCTTGCCCAGGGCAATCAGCCCCAGCATTTT.

This clone came up once. The J gene is TRBJ1-6, the V gene TRBV5-6; D perhaps matches TRBD1 (6 bases). V lost 4 bases and J lost 10, with 15 bases in between. CDR3 length equals 14 residues. The V gene's germline CDR1 is SGHDT and CDR2 YYEEEE. The CDR3 nucleotides read TGTGCCAGCAGCCCATACAGGGTTGGGTCACCCCTCCACTTT. It encodes CASSPYRVGSPLHF.

V is TRBV7-8 and J is TRBJ2-3; 15 bases match TRBD2. The CDR3 runs 16 residues. The trim removed 4 bases at V and 5 bases at J, leaving 4 bases unmatched. Germline V CDR1 and CDR2: SGHVS, FQNEAQ. CDR3: CASSWTSGGAGDTQYF. DNA for the CDR3: TGTGCCAGCAGCTGGACTAGCGGGGGGGCCGGAGATACGCAGTATTTT.

The chain is built from TRBV4-3 and TRBJ2-1; TRBD2 aligns across 9 bases. V shed 4 bases, J shed 5 bases, and the junction held 15 bases outside the gene matches. The CDR3 length is 18 residues. The germline CDR1 and CDR2 sequences are LGHNA and YSLEER. CDR3 residues: CASSPISGGSGGNNEQFF. The CDR3 DNA reads as TGCGCCAGCAGCCCCATCTCTGGAGGTAGCGGGGGTAACAATGAGCAGTTCTTC.

CDR3 sequence reads: CASSEHSYYGYTF. The DNA for the CDR3 is TGTGCCAGCAGTGAACACAGCTACTATGGCTACACCTTC. The gene calls are TRBV6-1 and TRBJ1-2; D gene uncertain. There are 13 residues in the CDR3. V was shortened by 2 bases and J by 3 bases, with 7 bases between the two germline ends. The germline V gene has CDR1 MNHNS and CDR2 SASEGT.

The J gene is TRBJ2-1, the V gene TRBV11-1; a weak D match, TRBD2 (6 bases). CDR1 is SGHAT and CDR2 is FQDESV in the germline V gene (reference sequence). The CDR3 is made up of 15 amino acids. V lost 2 bases and J 3 bases, leaving 11 bases between the germline ends. As DNA, the CDR3 is TGTGCCAGCAGCTTACCCGGGGGACTCTACAATGAGCAGTTCTTC. Its translation is CASSLPGGLYNEQFF.

This chain connects TRBV19 to TRBJ2-7; 7 nucleotides align to TRBD2. V gave up 5 bases and J gave up 2 bases; unmatched junction bases: 12. The CDR3 consists of 16 residues. Per the germline V gene, CDR1 is LNHDA and CDR2 is SQIVND (reference sequence). Written as DNA, the CDR3 is TGTGCCAGTAGTCCCCCCCCTGCGGGGGACCCCTACGAGCAGTACTTC. Protein product: CASSPPPAGDPYEQYF.

This chain connects TRBV29-1 to TRBJ2-2, with TRBD2 identical over 8 bases. The CDR3 sequence is 15 residues long. The trim removed 4 bases at V and 4 bases at J, leaving 8 bases unmatched. CDR1 SQVTM and CDR2 ANQGSEA come from the germline V gene. CDR3 protein: CSVVLGLAGTGELFF. The CDR3 DNA sequence: TGCAGCGTTGTTTTAGGGCTAGCGGGCACCGGGGAGCTGTTTTTT.

This clone was recorded only once. V and J are TRBV19 and TRBJ1-1; maybe TRBD1 (5 bases). The CDR3 totals 13 residues. Trimming removed 6 bases at V and 3 bases at J, with 11 bases between. Looked up from germline, CDR1 is LNHDA and CDR2 is SQIVND (reference sequence). The CDR3 spells CASSTTAHTEAFF. In DNA form, the CDR3 reads TGTGCCAGTAGCACGACAGCTCACACTGAAGCTTTCTTT.

The rearrangement joins TRBV19 to TRBJ1-1; D is ambiguous. The CDR3 extends over 12 amino acids. Germline assignment: CDR1 LNHDA and CDR2 SQIVND (reference sequence). V was shortened by 6 bases and J by 5 bases, with 10 bases between the two germline ends. The CDR3 DNA follows: TGTGCCAGTAGATCGGGGTTGACTGAAGCTTTCTTT. Protein product: CASRSGLTEAFF.

This clone has only one observation. The genes are TRBV6-1 and TRBJ2-1; a possible D gene is TRBD1 (5 bases). The germline gives CDR1 MNHNS, CDR2 SASEGT. V was cut by 5 bases and J by 10 bases, with 9 bases left in between. The CDR3 spans 11 residues. CDR3 nucleotides: TGTGCCAGCAGTAACCGACAGGAGCAGTTCTTC. This codes for CASSNRQEQFF.

With regard to this clone: Other DNA sequences in this specimen translate into the identical CDR3. The chain recombines TRBV5-1 with TRBJ2-7; 7 nucleotides line up with TRBD1. The CDR3 sequence is 14 residues long. Germline values: CDR1 SGHRS, CDR2 YFSETQ. Trimming cost V 0 bases and J 2 bases; bases outside gene matches: 2. Here the CDR3 reads CASSLGQGAYEQYF. CDR3 nucleotides: TGCGCCAGCAGCTTGGGCCAGGGGGCCTACGAGCAGTACTTC.

The V call is TRBV6-1, the J call TRBJ1-1; D ambiguous. Germline assignment: CDR1 MNHNS and CDR2 SASEGT. V lost 3 bases, J lost 5 bases, and 13 bases lay in between. The CDR3 covers 14 residues. The CDR3, as DNA: TGTGCCAGCAGTGACATTCGGGAGAGGACTGAAGCTTTCTTT. Its protein is CASSDIRERTEAFF.